This T cell receptor (beta chain) emerged from a study of cytomegalovirus exposure and HLA in healthy donors. Whole-study findings and limits: Looking again later, the authors saw that most CMV-associated TCR beta chains seemed HLA-restricted. In vitro, three CMV-associated chains proved specific for CMV antigens.

PCR used 60 Vbeta primers and 13 Jbeta primers. Authors' processing steps: In a later analysis, the count reached some 73 million unique TCR beta chains, with around 10 million shared. The protocol was immunoSEQ multiplex PCR, while the TCRdb copy is restricted to in-frame clones and leaves out a portion. The V and J calls and clone size come from that table; D and trimming were worked out from the DNA. In total, the table holds around 110,000 clones. Details on this clone: No antigen is known for it.

This receptor was identified in a man in his forties in good health and CMV-seropositive. Sequences were obtained from PBMCs.

The CDR3 here is CASSLPLAPFEQYF. As DNA, the CDR3 is TGTGCCAGCAGCTTACCGCTAGCGCCCTTCGAGCAGTACTTC. V is TRBV5-4 and J is TRBJ2-7; tentatively, D is TRBD2 (6 bases). This CDR3 is built from 14 residues. Trimming took 2 bases from V and 6 from J, leaving 15 bases between them. Germline CDR1 and CDR2: SGHNT and YYREEE (reference sequence).